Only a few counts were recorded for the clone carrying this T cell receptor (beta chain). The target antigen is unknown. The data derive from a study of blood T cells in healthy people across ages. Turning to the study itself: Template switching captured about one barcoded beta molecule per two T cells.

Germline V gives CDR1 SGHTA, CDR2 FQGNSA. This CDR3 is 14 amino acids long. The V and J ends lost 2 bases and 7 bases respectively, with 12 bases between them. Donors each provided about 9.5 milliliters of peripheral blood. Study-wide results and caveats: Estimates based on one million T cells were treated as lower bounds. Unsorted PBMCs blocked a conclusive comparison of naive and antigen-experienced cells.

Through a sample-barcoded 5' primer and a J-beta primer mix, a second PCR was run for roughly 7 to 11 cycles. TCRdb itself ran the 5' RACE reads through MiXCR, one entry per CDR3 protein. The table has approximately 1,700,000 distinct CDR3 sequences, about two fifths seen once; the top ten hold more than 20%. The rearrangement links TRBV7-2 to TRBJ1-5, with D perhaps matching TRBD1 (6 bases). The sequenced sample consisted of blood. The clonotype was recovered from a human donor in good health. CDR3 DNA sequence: TGTGCCAGCAGCTTAAGTCGCAGGGGACAGCCCCAGCATTTT. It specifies CASSLSRRGQPQHF.